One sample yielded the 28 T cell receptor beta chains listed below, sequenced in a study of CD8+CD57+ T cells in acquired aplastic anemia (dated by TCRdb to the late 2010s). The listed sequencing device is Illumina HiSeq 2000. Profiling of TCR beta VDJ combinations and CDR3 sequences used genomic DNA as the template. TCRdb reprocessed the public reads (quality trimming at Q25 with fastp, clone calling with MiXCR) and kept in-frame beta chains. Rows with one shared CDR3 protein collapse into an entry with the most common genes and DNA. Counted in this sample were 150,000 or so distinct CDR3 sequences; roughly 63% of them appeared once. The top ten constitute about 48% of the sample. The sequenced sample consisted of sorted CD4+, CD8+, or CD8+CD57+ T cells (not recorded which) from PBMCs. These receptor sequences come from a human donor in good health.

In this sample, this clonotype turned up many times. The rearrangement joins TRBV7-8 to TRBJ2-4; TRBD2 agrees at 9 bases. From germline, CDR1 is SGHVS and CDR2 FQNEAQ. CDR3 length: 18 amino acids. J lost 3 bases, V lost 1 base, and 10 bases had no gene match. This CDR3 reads CASSLEWREGQDKNIQYF. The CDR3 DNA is TGTGCCAGCAGCTTAGAATGGCGGGAGGGCCAGGACAAAAACATTCAGTACTTC.

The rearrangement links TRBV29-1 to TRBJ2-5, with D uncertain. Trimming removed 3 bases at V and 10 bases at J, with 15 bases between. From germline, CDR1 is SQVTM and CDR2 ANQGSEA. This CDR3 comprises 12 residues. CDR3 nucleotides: TGCAGCGTTGAGTTCGGCAGCGAAGGCCAGTACTTC. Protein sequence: CSVEFGSEGQYF.

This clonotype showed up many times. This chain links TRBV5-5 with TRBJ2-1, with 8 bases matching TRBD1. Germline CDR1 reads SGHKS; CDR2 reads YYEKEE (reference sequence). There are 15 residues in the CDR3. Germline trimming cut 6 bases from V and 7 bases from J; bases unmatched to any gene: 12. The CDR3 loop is CASKFVSGGWNEQFF. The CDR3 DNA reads TGTGCCAGCAAATTCGTTTCAGGGGGCTGGAATGAGCAGTTCTTC.

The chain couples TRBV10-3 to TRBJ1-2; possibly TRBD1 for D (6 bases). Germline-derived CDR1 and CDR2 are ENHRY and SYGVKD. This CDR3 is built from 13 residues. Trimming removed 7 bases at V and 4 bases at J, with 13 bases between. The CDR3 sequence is CAINVDRLYGYTF. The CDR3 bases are TGTGCCATCAACGTCGACAGGCTCTATGGCTACACCTTC.

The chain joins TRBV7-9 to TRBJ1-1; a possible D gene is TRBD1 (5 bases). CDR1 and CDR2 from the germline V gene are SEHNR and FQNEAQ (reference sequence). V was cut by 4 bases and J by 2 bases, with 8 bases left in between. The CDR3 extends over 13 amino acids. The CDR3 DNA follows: TGTGCCAGCAGCTCTGACAGTAACACTGAAGCTTTCTTT. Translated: CASSSDSNTEAFF.

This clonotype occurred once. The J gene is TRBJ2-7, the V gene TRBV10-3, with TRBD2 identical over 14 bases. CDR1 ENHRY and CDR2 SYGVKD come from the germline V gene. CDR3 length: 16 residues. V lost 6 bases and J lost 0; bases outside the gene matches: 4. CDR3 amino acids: CAIRGTSGRSSYEQYF. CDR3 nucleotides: TGTGCCATCAGGGGGACTAGCGGGAGAAGCTCCTACGAGCAGTACTTC.

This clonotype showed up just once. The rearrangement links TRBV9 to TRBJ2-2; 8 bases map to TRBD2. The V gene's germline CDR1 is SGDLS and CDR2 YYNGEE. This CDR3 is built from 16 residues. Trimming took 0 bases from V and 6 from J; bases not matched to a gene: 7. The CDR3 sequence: CASSVDPGGSAGELFF. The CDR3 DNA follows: TGTGCCAGCAGCGTAGACCCGGGGGGGTCTGCCGGGGAGCTGTTTTTT. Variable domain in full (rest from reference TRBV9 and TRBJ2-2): DSGVTQTPKHLITATGQRVTLRCSPRSGDLSVYWYQQSLDQGLQFLIQYYNGEERAKGNILERFSAQQFPDLHSELNLSSLELGDSALYFCASSVDPGGSAGELFFGEGSRLTVL.

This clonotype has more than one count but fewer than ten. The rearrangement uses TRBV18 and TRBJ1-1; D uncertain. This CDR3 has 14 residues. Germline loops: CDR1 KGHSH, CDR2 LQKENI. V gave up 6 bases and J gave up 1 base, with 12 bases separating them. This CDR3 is CASSPGAGNTEAFF. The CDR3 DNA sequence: TGTGCCAGCTCCCCCGGAGCGGGGAACACTGAAGCTTTCTTT.

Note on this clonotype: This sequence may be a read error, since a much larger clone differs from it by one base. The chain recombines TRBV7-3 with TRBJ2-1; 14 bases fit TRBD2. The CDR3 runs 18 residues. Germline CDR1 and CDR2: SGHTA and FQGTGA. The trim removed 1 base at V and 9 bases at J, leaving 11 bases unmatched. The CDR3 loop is CASSLSREGLAGAGEQFF. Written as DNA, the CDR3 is TGTGCCAGCAGCTTAAGTCGAGAGGGACTAGCGGGAGCAGGTGAGCAGTTCTTC.

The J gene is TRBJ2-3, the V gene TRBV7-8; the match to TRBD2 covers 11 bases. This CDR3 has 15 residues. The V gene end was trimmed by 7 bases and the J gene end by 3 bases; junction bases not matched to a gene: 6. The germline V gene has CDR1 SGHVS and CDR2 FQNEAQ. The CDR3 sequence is CASTTLAGVTDTQYF. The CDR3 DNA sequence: TGTGCCAGCACAACACTAGCGGGAGTGACAGATACGCAGTATTTT.

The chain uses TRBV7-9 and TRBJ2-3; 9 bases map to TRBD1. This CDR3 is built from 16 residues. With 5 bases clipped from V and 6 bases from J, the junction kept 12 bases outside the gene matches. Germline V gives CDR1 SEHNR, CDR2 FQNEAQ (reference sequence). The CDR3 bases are TGTGCCAGCAGCCATCTAGGGACAGGGCTGTTCGATACGCAGTATTTT. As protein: CASSHLGTGLFDTQYF.

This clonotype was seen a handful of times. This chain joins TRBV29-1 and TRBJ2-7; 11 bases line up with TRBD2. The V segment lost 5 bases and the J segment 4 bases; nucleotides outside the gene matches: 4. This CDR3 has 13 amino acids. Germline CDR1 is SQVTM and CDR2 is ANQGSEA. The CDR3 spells CSVKASGGYEQYF. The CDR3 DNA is TGCAGCGTTAAGGCTAGCGGGGGGTACGAGCAGTACTTC.

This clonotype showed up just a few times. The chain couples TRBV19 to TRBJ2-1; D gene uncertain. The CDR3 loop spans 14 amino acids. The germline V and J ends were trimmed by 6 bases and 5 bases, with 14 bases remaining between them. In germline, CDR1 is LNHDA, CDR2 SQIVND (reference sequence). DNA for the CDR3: TGTGCCAGTAGATCGCCACCAGGAGACAATGAGCAGTTCTTC. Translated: CASRSPPGDNEQFF.

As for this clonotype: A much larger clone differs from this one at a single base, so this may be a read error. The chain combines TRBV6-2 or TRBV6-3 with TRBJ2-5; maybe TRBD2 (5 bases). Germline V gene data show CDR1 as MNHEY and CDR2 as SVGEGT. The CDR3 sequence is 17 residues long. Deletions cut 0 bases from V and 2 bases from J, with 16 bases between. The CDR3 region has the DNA TGTGCCAGCAGTTACTCTGGACCAGCGGTGATACAAGAGACCCAGTACTTC. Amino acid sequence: CASSYSGPAVIQETQYF.

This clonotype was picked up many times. In DNA, the CDR3 is TGTGCCTGGGCAGGGGTATCTACCGGAAACACCATATATTTT. Amino acids: CAWAGVSTGNTIYF. The gene calls are TRBV30 and TRBJ1-3, with D tentatively TRBD1 (6 bases). The V gene's germline CDR1 is GTSNPN and CDR2 SVGIG (reference sequence). V shed 5 bases and J shed 4 bases, with 15 bases lying between them. The CDR3 sequence is 14 residues long.

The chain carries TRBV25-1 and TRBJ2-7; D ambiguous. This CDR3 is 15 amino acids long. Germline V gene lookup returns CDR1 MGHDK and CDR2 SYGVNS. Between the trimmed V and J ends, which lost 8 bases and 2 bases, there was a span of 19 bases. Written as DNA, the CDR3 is TGTGCCAGCGGCTCCGATCAACACACGACCTACGAGCAGTACTTC. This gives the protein CASGSDQHTTYEQYF.

The CDR3 DNA reads TGTGCCAGCAGCGGCCCCCAGGGCAGCGGCGGGGAGCTGTTTTTT. Amino acid sequence: CASSGPQGSGGELFF. The chain employs TRBV7-9 and TRBJ2-2; D may match TRBD1 or TRBD2 (5 bases each). CDR1 SEHNR and CDR2 FQNEAQ come from the germline V gene (reference sequence). V lost 5 bases to trimming and J lost 7 bases, with 17 bases between them. CDR3 length: 15 residues.

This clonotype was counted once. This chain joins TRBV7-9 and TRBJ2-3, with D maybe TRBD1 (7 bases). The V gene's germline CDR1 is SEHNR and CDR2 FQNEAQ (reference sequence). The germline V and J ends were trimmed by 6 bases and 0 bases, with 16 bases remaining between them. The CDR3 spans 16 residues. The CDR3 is CASSSRQGGSTDTQYF. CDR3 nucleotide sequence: TGTGCCAGCAGTAGTAGACAGGGAGGTAGCACAGATACGCAGTATTTT.

The CDR3 coding sequence is TGCAGCGTTGATCCCGCTAACTATGGCTACACCTTC. It translates to CSVDPANYGYTF. V gene TRBV29-1 combines with J gene TRBJ1-2; D gene unclear. Trimming stripped 3 bases from V and 0 bases from J, with 5 bases between. Germline CDR1 SQVTM, CDR2 ANQGSEA. This CDR3 is 12 amino acids long. Full variable domain (outside the CDR3, taken from reference TRBV29-1 and TRBJ1-2): SAVISQKPSRDICQRGTSLTIQCQVDSQVTMMFWYRQQPGQSLTLIATANQGSEATYESGFVIDKFPISRPNLTFSTLTVSNMSPEDSSIYLCSVDPANYGYTFGSGTRLTVV.

The CDR3 coding sequence is TGTGCCAGCAGCTCTATTACGAGGGCGCAAACCCTTCGGCCCCAGTACTTC. Translation: CASSSITRAQTLRPQYF. The gene calls are TRBV7-6 and TRBJ2-5; a weak D match, TRBD2 (5 bases). CDR1 SGHVS and CDR2 FNYEAQ come from the germline V gene. The CDR3 is 17 amino acids. The V end was cut by 4 bases, the J end by 9 bases, with 27 bases between. The full variable domain, its missing parts supplied by reference TRBV7-6 and TRBJ2-5, is GAGVSQSPRYKVTKRGQDVALRCDPISGHVSLYWYRQALGQGPEFLTYFNYEAQQDKSGLPNDRFSAERPEGSISTLTIQRTEQRDSAMYRCASSSITRAQTLRPQYFGPGTRLLVL.

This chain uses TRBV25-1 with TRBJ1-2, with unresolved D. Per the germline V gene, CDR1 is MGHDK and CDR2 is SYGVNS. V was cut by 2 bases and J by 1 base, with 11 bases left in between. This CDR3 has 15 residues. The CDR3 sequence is CASSENWVGNYGYTF. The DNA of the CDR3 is TGTGCCAGCAGTGAAAACTGGGTGGGTAACTATGGCTACACCTTC.

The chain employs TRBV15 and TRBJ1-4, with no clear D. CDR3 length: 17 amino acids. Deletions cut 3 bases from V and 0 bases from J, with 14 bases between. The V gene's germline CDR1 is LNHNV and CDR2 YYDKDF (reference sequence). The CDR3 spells CATSRLRTSATNEKLFF. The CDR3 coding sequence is TGTGCCACCAGCAGGCTAAGAACATCCGCAACTAATGAAAAACTGTTTTTT. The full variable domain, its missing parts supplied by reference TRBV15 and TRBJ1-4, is DAMVIQNPRYQVTQFGKPVTLSCSQTLNHNVMYWYQQKSSQAPKLLFHYYDKDFNNEADTPDNFQSRRPNTSFCFLDIRSPGLGDTAMYLCATSRLRTSATNEKLFFGSGTQLSVL.

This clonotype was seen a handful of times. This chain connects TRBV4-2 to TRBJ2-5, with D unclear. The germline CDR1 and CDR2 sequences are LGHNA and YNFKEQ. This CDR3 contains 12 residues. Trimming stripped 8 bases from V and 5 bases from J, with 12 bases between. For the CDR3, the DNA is TGTGCCAGCCGACAAGCCGGGGAGACCCAGTACTTC. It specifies CASRQAGETQYF.

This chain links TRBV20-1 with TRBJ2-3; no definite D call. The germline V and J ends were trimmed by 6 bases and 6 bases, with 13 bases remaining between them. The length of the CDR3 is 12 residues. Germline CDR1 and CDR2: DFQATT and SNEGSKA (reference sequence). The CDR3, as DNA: TGCAGTGCCCCCTCACGTTCGGATACGCAGTATTTT. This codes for CSAPSRSDTQYF.

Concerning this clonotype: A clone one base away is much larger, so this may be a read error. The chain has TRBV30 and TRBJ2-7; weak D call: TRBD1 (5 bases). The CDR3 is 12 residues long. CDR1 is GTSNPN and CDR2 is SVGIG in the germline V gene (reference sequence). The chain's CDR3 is CASGDSSYEQHF. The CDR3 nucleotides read TGTGCCTCCGGTGACAGTTCCTACGAGCAGCACTTC.

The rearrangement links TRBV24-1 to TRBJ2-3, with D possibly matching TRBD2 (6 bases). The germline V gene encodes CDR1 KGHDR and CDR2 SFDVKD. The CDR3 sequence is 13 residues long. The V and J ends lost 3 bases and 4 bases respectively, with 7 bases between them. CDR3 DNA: TGTGCCACCAGTGATGGAGGGCCAGATACGCAGTATTTT. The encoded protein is CATSDGGPDTQYF.

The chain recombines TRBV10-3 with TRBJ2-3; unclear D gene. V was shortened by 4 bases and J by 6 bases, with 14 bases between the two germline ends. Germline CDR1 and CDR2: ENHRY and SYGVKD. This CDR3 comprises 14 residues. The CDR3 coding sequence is TGTGCCATCAGTGCGGGTGTGGTGGGGGATACGCAGTATTTT. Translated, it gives CAISAGVVGDTQYF.

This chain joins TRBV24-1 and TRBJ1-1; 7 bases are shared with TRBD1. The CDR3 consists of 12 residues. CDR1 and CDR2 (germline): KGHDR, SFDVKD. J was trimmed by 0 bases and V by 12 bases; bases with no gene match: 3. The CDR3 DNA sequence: TGTGCCGTGGGACAGTTGAACACTGAAGCTTTCTTT. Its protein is CAVGQLNTEAFF.